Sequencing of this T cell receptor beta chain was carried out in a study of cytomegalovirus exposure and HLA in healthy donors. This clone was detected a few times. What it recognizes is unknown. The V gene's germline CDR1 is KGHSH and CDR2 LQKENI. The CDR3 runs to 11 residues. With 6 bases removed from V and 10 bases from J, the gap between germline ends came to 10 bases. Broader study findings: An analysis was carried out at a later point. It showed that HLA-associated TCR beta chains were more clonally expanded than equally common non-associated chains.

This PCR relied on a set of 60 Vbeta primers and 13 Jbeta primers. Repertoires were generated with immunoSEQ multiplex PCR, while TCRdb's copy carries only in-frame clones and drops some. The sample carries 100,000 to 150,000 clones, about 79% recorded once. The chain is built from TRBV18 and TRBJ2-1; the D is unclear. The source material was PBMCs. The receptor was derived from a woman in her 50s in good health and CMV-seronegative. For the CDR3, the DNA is TGTGCCAGCTCCCTTCAGTTAGAGCAGTTCTTC. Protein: CASSLQLEQFF.